This T cell receptor (beta chain) was profiled in a study of blood T cell repertoires in COVID-19. About the study: Samples of COVID-19 (acute and convalescent) were obtained from the United States, Italy and Spain. T cells, B-cell-depleted T cells, or PBMCs supplied cDNA or gDNA.

V gave up 4 bases and J gave up 3 bases, with 9 bases separating them. CDR3 length equals 13 residues. Looked up from germline, CDR1 is LGHDT and CDR2 is YNNKEL (reference sequence). Study processing details: How many nucleated cells were present was estimated from reference gene primer amplification. TCRdb keeps only in-frame clones here, not all; method: immunoSEQ multiplex PCR. D and trimming were read from the DNA, whereas the V and J calls and clone size are those reported in that table. The table lists some 240,000 clones, about nine tenths of them singletons. Sample: peripheral blood. The chain uses TRBV3-1 (or the pseudogene TRBV3-2) and TRBJ1-2; D may be TRBD1 (6 bases). This clonotype was obtained from a man between 60 and 75 years old who had recovered from COVID-19. CDR3 coding DNA: TGTGCCAGCAGCCCGGGGGGCTACTATGGCTACACCTTC. Amino acids: CASSPGGYYGYTF.